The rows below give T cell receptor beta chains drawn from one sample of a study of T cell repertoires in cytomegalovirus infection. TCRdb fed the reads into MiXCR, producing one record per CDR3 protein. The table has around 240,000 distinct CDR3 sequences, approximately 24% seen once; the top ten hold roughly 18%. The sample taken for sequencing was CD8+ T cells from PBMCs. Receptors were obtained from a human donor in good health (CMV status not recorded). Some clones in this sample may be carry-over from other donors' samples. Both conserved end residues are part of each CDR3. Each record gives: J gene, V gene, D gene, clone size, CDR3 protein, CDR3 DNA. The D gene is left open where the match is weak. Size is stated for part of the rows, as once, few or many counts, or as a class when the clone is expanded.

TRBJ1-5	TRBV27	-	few	CASSPGGWGQPQHF	TGTGCCAGCTCTCCGGGGGGGTGGGGTCAGCCCCAGCATTTT
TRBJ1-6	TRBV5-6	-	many	CASSTVELLASPLHF	TGTGCCAGCAGCACGGTAGAGTTGCTGGCCTCACCCCTCCACTTT
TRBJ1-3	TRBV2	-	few	CASSDAGTAGNTIYF	TGTGCCAGCAGTGATGCCGGGACGGCTGGAAACACCATATATTTT
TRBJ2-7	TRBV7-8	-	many	CASSSRPRSDEQYF	TGTGCCAGCAGCTCCCGGCCCCGGTCCGACGAGCAGTACTTC
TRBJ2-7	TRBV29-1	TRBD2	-	CSVGEGRGSYEQYF	TGCAGCGTTGGGGAGGGAAGGGGATCATACGAGCAGTACTTC
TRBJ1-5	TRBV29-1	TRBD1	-	CSVADRGDQPQHF	TGCAGCGTTGCGGACAGGGGGGATCAGCCCCAGCATTTT
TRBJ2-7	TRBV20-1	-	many	CSASPGAFYEQYF	TGCAGTGCTAGCCCCGGGGCATTCTACGAGCAGTACTTC
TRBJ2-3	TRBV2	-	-	CASSNKLTGSLAELSTDTQYF	TGTGCCAGCAGTAACAAATTGACAGGCTCTTTAGCGGAACTTAGCACAGATACGCAGTATTTT
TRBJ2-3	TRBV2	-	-	CASSESGLFTDTQYF	TGTGCCAGCAGTGAATCGGGGCTCTTCACAGATACGCAGTATTTT
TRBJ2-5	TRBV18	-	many	CASSPPTGQNQETQYF	TGTGCCAGCTCACCACCGACAGGCCAGAACCAAGAGACCCAGTACTTC
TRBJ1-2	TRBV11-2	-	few	CASSLADSANYGYTF	TGTGCCAGCAGCTTAGCGGACAGCGCTAACTATGGCTACACCTTC
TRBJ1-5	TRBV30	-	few	CAWSVGGGNQPQHF	TGTGCCTGGAGTGTTGGGGGGGGAAATCAGCCCCAGCATTTT
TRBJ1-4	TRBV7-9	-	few	CASRHRENEKLFF	TGTGCCAGCAGACATCGGGAAAATGAAAAACTGTTTTTT
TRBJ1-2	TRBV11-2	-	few	CASSLLTSGQYGYTF	TGTGCCAGCAGCTTGTTGACATCGGGACAATATGGCTACACCTTC
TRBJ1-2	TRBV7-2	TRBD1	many	CASSLRGQGAVYGYTF	TGTGCCAGCAGCTTACGCGGACAGGGGGCGGTCTATGGCTACACCTTC
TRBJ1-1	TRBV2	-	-	CASRSNREAFF	TGTGCCAGCAGGTCGAACCGGGAAGCTTTCTTT
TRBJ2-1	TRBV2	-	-	CASSEGIGYNEQFF	TGTGCCAGCAGTGAAGGGATTGGCTACAATGAGCAGTTCTTC
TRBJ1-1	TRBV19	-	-	CASSIGGGIHEAFF	TGTGCCAGTAGTATCGGGGGGGGGATCCATGAAGCTTTCTTT
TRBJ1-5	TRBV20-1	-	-	CSTGFTIHGNQPQHF	TGCAGCACAGGGTTCACCATACATGGCAATCAGCCCCAGCATTTT
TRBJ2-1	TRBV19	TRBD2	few	CASSIGGSGNEQFF	TGTGCCAGTAGTATCGGGGGGTCGGGCAATGAGCAGTTCTTC
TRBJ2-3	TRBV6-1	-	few	CASSEGTLDTDTQYF	TGTGCCAGCAGTGAAGGGACCCTTGACACAGATACGCAGTATTTT
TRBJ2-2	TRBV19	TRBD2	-	CPSSIRLAGYTGELFF	TGTCCCAGTAGTATTCGGCTAGCGGGTTACACCGGGGAGCTGTTTTTT
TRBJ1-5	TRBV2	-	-	CASSEFGGAAQPQHF	TGTGCCAGCAGTGAGTTTGGGGGCGCGGCTCAGCCCCAGCATTTT
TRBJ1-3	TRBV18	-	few	CASSPGWRGSGNTIYF	TGTGCCAGCTCACCAGGTTGGAGGGGCTCTGGAAACACCATATATTTT
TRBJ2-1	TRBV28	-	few	CASSPDGAYNEQFF	TGTGCCAGCAGTCCTGACGGGGCCTACAATGAGCAGTTCTTC
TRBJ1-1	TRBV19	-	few	CASSPPGADEAFF	TGTGCCAGTAGTCCACCGGGGGCGGATGAAGCTTTCTTT
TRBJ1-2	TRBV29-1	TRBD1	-	CSVEPLQGLVYGYTF	TGCAGCGTTGAGCCCCTACAGGGGTTGGTCTATGGCTACACCTTC
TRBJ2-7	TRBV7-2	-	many	CASSFGVNEQYF	TGTGCCAGCAGCTTTGGGGTAAACGAGCAGTACTTC
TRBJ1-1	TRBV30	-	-	CAWSVRGMNTEAFF	TGTGCCTGGAGTGTACGAGGGATGAACACTGAAGCTTTCTTT
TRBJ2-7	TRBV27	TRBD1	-	CASSFYRGSYEQYF	TGTGCCAGCAGCTTTTACAGGGGATCCTACGAGCAGTACTTC
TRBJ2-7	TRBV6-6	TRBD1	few	CASSTTTGPPPYEQYF	TGTGCCAGCAGTACGACGACAGGGCCCCCCCCCTACGAGCAGTACTTC
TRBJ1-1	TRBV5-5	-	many	CASSLWLGTEAFF	TGTGCCAGCAGCTTGTGGCTGGGGACTGAAGCTTTCTTT
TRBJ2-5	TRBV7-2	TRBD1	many	CASSSWTGGIETQYF	TGTGCCAGCAGCTCCTGGACAGGGGGGATAGAGACCCAGTACTTC
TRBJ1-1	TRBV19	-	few	CASSPDPTRNTEAFF	TGTGCCAGTAGTCCTGATCCGACCCGAAACACTGAAGCTTTCTTT
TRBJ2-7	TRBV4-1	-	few	CASSQEGRVAEQYF	TGCGCCAGCAGCCAAGAGGGAAGGGTGGCCGAGCAGTACTTC
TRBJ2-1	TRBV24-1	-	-	CATSDLAFRGEQFF	TGTGCCACCAGTGATTTAGCCTTTCGAGGTGAGCAGTTCTTC
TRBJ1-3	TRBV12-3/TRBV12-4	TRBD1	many	CASSLASGTGAGNTIYF	TGTGCCAGCAGTTTAGCGTCCGGGACAGGGGCTGGAAACACCATATATTTT
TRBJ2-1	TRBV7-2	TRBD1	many	CASSLSGGEQFF	TGTGCCAGCAGCTTATCAGGGGGAGAGCAGTTCTTC
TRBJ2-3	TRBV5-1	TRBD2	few	CASKREGPSTDTQYF	TGCGCCAGCAAACGGGAGGGCCCTAGCACAGATACGCAGTATTTT
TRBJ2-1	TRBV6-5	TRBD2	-	CASSYSFSGGLNEQFF	TGTGCCAGCAGTTACTCGTTTAGCGGGGGACTCAATGAGCAGTTCTTC
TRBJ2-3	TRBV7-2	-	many	CASSWGMGTDTQYF	TGTGCCAGCAGCTGGGGTATGGGCACAGATACGCAGTATTTT
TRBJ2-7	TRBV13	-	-	CASSLDVGTKDEQYF	TGTGCCAGCAGCCTAGACGTCGGCACTAAGGATGAGCAGTACTTC
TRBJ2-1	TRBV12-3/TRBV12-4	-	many	CASSLVVGAYSYNEQFF	TGTGCCAGCAGTCTAGTAGTTGGCGCCTACTCCTACAATGAGCAGTTCTTC
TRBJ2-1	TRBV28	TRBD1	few	CASSLVGGDYNEQFF	TGTGCCAGCAGTTTAGTAGGGGGCGATTACAATGAGCAGTTCTTC
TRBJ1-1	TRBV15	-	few	CATSRDPDGSEAFF	TGTGCCACCAGCAGAGATCCGGATGGATCTGAAGCTTTCTTT
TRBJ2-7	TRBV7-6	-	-	CASSPEVPSSYEQYF	TGTGCCAGCAGCCCCGAAGTCCCGAGCTCCTACGAGCAGTACTTC
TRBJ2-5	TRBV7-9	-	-	CASSTPPSAETQYF	TGTGCCAGCAGTACGCCCCCTAGCGCAGAGACCCAGTACTTC
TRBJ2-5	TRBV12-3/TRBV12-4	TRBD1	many	CASSRDSSKETQYF	TGTGCCAGCAGCCGGGACAGTTCCAAAGAGACCCAGTACTTC
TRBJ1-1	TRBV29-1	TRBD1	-	CSVEDPQGFHTEAFF	TGCAGCGTTGAAGATCCACAGGGGTTCCACACTGAAGCTTTCTTT
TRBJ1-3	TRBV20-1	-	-	CSASSGGLSGNTIYF	TGCAGTGCTTCCAGCGGGGGCCTATCCGGAAACACCATATATTTT
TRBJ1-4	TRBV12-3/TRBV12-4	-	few	CASSLKPDNEKLFF	TGTGCCAGCAGTTTAAAGCCAGACAATGAAAAACTGTTTTTT
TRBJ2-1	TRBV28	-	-	CASTYGGSSYNEQFF	TGTGCCAGCACGTACGGGGGAAGCTCCTACAATGAGCAGTTCTTC
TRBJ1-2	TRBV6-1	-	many	CASNIGGIGYGYTF	TGTGCCAGTAATATCGGGGGGATAGGCTATGGCTACACCTTC
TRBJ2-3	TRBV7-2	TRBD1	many	CASSLEGAFYTQYF	TGTGCCAGCAGCTTAGAGGGGGCCTTCTATACGCAGTATTTT
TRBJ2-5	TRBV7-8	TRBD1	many	CASSPGTGVYRGQETQYF	TGTGCCAGCAGCCCTGGGACAGGGGTATACAGAGGTCAAGAGACCCAGTACTTC